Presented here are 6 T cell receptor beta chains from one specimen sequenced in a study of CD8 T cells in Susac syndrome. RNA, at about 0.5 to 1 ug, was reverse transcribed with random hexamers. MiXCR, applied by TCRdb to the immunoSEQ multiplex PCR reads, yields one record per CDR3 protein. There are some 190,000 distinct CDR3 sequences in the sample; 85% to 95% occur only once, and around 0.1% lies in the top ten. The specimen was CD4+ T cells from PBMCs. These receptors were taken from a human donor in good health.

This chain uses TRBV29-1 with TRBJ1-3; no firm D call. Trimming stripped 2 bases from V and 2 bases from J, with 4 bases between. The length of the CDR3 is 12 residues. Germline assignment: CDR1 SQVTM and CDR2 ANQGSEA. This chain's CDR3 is CSVESAGNTIYF. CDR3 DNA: TGCAGCGTTGAATCCGCTGGAAACACCATATATTTT.

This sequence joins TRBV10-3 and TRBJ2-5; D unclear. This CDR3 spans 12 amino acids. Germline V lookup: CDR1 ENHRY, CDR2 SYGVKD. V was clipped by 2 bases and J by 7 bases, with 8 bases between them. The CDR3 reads CAISERLGTQYF. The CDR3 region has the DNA TGTGCCATCAGTGAGAGGCTCGGGACCCAGTACTTC.

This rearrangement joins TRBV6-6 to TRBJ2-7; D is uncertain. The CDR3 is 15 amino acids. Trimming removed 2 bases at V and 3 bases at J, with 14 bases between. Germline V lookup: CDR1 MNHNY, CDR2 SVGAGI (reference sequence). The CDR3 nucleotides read TGTGCCAGCAGTTACGACCCCGGAAACAACTACGAGCAGTACTTC. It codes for CASSYDPGNNYEQYF.

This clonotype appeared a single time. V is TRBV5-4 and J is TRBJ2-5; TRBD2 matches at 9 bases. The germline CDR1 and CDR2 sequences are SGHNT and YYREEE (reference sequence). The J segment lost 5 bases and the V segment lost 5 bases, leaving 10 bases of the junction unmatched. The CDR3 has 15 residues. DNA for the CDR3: TGTGCCAGCAGTCCCGGGACTAGCCTCGGGGAGACCCAGTACTTC. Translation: CASSPGTSLGETQYF.

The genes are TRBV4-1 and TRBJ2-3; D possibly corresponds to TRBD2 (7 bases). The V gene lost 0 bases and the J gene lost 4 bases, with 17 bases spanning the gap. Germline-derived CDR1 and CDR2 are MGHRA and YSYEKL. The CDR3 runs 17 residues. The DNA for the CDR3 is TGCGCCAGCAGCCAAGATTTGGGGGGGGGCAGAGCAGATACGCAGTATTTT. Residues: CASSQDLGGGRADTQYF.

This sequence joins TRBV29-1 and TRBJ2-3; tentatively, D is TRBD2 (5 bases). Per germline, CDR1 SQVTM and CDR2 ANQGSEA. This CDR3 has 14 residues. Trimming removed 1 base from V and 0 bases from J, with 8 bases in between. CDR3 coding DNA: TGCAGCGTTGAAGCGGGGAGCAGCACAGATACGCAGTATTTT. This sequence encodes CSVEAGSSTDTQYF.